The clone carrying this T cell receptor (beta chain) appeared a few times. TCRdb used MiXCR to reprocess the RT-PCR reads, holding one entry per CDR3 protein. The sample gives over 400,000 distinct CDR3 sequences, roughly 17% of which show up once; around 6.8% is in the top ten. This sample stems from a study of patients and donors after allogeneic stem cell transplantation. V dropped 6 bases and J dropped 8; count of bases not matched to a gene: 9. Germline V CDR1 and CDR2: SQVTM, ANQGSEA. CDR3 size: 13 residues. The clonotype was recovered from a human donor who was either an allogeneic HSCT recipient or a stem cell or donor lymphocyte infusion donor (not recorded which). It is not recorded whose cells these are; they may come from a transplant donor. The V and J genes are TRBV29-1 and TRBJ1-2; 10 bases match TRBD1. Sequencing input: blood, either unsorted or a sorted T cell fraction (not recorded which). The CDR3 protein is CSVVTGGLGGYTF. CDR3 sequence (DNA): TGCAGCGTAGTGACAGGGGGCCTTGGAGGCTACACCTTC.